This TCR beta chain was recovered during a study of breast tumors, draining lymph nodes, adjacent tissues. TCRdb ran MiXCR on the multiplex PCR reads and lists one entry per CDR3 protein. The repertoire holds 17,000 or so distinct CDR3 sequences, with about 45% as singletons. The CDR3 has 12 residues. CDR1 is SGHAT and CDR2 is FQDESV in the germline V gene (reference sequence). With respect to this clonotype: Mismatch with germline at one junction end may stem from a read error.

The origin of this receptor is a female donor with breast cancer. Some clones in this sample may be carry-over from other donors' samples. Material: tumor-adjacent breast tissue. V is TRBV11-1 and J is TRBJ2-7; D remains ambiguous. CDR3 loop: CASSRTLDEQYF. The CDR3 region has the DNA TGCGCCAGCAGCCGCACGTTGGACGAGCAGTACTTC.